This TCR beta chain emerged from a study of human T cells and chemical hapten exposure. Study conclusions and caveats: The formation of large CDR3 similarity clusters by expanded TCRs significantly exceeded that of controls. As the donors had alopecia, their immune response may differ from healthy people's.

Time point denoted: patch test 1, 2 weeks after DPC sensitization. As to treatment: therapeutic diphenylcyclopropenone sensitization with weekly scalp DPC. In every case, blood was obtained before the patch test was applied. Original data processing: Ranging from about 20,000 to 700,000, TCR counts per sample had a median value of roughly 96,000. TCRdb re-derived calls from the RACE reads in MiXCR, one entry per CDR3 protein. The V and J calls shown here were made by TCRdb, not taken from the authors' results. The table lists roughly 190,000 distinct CDR3 sequences, around 22% of them singletons. On this clonotype: Its specificity is unknown.

CDR1 is SGHTS, CDR2 YDEGEE, per germline. The CDR3 spans 18 residues. V lost 6 bases, J lost 2 bases, and 17 bases stayed unmatched. The specimen comprised whole blood, sampled in connection with sensitization to the hapten diphenylcyclopropenone (DPC). The J gene is TRBJ1-5, the V gene TRBV5-8; 7 bases line up with TRBD1. This receptor was obtained from a woman aged 50 to 65 with alopecia areata. Some clones in this sample may be carry-over from other donors' samples. The CDR3 DNA follows: TGTGCCAGCAATCCGAGACAGGGTGGGTTGGTCGGCAATCAGCCCCAGCATTTT. This sequence encodes CASNPRQGGLVGNQPQHF.